This paragraph reports one T cell receptor (beta chain). Antigen: not known. The sample belongs to a study of T cell responses to AZD1222 COVID-19 vaccine. Profiled with immunoSEQ multiplex PCR; TCRdb holds only in-frame clones, not every one. This sample has more than 110,000 clones, with 90% found just once. Findings and caveats of the study: Receipt of two AZD1222 doses was followed by a rise in Spike-specific TCR breadth and depth. Donors were chiefly white British, with a greater number of females, and clonal diversity was perhaps underestimated. With dominance at 160-218 and 743-854, vaccine-associated CD4 TCRs spanned spike.

The CDR3 spans 17 residues. Losses at the gene ends were 2 bases for V and 0 bases for J; bases not matched to a gene: 4. Germline CDR1 is SGHTA and CDR2 is FQGTGA. The specimen was peripheral blood, collected on day 0 of AZD1222 vaccination. This TCR came from an adult in good health. The chain links TRBV7-3 to TRBJ2-6, with 7 bases that match TRBD2. The CDR3 bases are TGTGCCAGCAGCTTAGAGGGAGGGTACTCTGGGGCCAACGTCCTGACTTTC. Residues: CASSLEGGYSGANVLTF. Variable domain in full (rest from reference TRBV7-3 and TRBJ2-6): GAGVSQTPSNKVTEKGKYVELRCDPISGHTALYWYRQSLGQGPEFLIYFQGTGAADDSGLPNDRFFAVRPEGSVSTLKIQRTERGDSAVYLCASSLEGGYSGANVLTFGAGSRLTVL.